These 29 T cell receptor beta chains share one sample of origin, sequenced in a study of T cell changes during pregnancy in multiple sclerosis. Clones were read by immunoSEQ multiplex PCR, and TCRdb kept only the in-frame ones, dropping some. The sample records around 50,000 clones, more than 85% being singletons. Sequencing used CD8+ T cells from peripheral blood mononuclear cells, obtained in the first trimester of pregnancy. These receptors were collected from a female donor with multiple sclerosis, enrolled in a pregnancy study.

The chain is built from TRBV4-1 and TRBJ2-7; TRBD2 matches at 13 bases. V lost 0 bases, J lost 4 bases, and 6 bases stayed unmatched. CDR1 and CDR2 from the germline V gene are MGHRA and YSYEKL. This CDR3 has 17 amino acids. The CDR3 spells CASSQEVGLAGAYEQYF. The CDR3 nucleotides are TGCGCCAGCAGCCAAGAAGTAGGACTAGCGGGAGCTTACGAGCAGTACTTC.

The chain recombines TRBV13 with TRBJ1-1, with D tentatively TRBD1 (6 bases). The germline gives CDR1 PRHDT, CDR2 FYEKMQ (reference sequence). Deletions cut 5 bases from V and 2 bases from J, with 9 bases between. The CDR3 length is 13 residues. CDR3 loop: CASSTGSNTEAFF. For the CDR3, the DNA is TGTGCCAGCAGCACAGGGTCCAACACTGAAGCTTTCTTT.

J is TRBJ2-1 and V is TRBV27; 12 positions agree with TRBD2. The CDR3 length is 14 residues. Losses at the gene ends were 7 bases for V and 8 bases for J; bases not matched to a gene: 6. Germline V gene data show CDR1 as MNHEY and CDR2 as SMNVEV (reference sequence). As DNA, the CDR3 is TGTGCCAGCATACGACTAGCGGGAGAGCATGAGCAGTTCTTC. Encoded protein: CASIRLAGEHEQFF.

This clone was picked up a small number of times. The same CDR3 arises from other DNA sequences in this sample as well. This rearrangement joins TRBV6-1 to TRBJ2-3; TRBD1 might be the D (7 bases). Germline V gives CDR1 MNHNS, CDR2 SASEGT. CDR3 length equals 15 residues. Between the trimmed V and J ends, which lost 1 base and 1 base, there was a span of 9 bases. The CDR3 DNA reads TGTGCCAGCAGTGAAGGCGGGACAGGCACAGATACGCAGTATTTT. Its translation: CASSEGGTGTDTQYF.

The gene calls are TRBV6-6 and TRBJ2-4, with no clear D. This CDR3 contains 15 residues. Trimming took 0 bases from V and 0 from J, leaving 6 bases between them. CDR1 and CDR2 (germline): MNHNY, SVGAGI (reference sequence). Here the CDR3 DNA reads TGTGCCAGCAGTTACTCGATAGCAGCCAAAAACATTCAGTACTTC. Its protein is CASSYSIAAKNIQYF.

V gene TRBV9 combines with J gene TRBJ2-1, with a weak D call TRBD2 (5 bases). V lost 4 bases and J 7 bases, leaving 15 bases between the germline ends. The germline V gene has CDR1 SGDLS and CDR2 YYNGEE. There are 14 residues in the CDR3. In DNA form, the CDR3 reads TGTGCCAGCAGCAGTCGTGGACTTTTGAATGAGCAGTTCTTC. It yields the protein CASSSRGLLNEQFF.

V is TRBV27 and J is TRBJ2-1; D possibly corresponds to TRBD1 (6 bases). Germline V gene data show CDR1 as MNHEY and CDR2 as SMNVEV (reference sequence). The CDR3 is 14 residues long. The ends were cut back, 9 bases at V and 3 bases at J, with 15 bases in the middle. This chain's CDR3 is CASWGPLGYNEQFF. DNA for the CDR3: TGTGCCAGTTGGGGGCCACTAGGCTACAATGAGCAGTTCTTC.

J is TRBJ1-5 and V is TRBV30; a weak D match, TRBD1 (5 bases). V lost 3 bases, J lost 1 base, and 7 bases lay in between. CDR3 length: 13 residues. In germline, CDR1 is GTSNPN, CDR2 SVGIG (reference sequence). The CDR3 protein is CAWSGGSNQPQHF. CDR3 bases: TGTGCCTGGAGCGGGGGAAGCAATCAGCCCCAGCATTTT.

This clone has only a few counts. This chain joins TRBV28 and TRBJ2-3; D uncertain. Germline CDR1 is MDHEN and CDR2 is SYDVKM. The CDR3 extends over 11 amino acids. V lost 4 bases to trimming and J lost 4 bases, with 3 bases between them. The DNA for the CDR3 is TGTGCCAGCAGTTCTCCAGATACGCAGTATTTT. Protein product: CASSSPDTQYF. Looking up the rest from reference TRBV28 and TRBJ2-3 gives the full variable domain: DVKVTQSSRYLVKRTGEKVFLECVQDMDHENMFWYRQDPGLGLRLIYFSYDVKMKEKGDIPEGYSVSREKKERFSLILESASTNQTSMYLCASSSPDTQYFGPGTRLTVL.

The chain couples TRBV9 to TRBJ1-2; 9 bases align to TRBD1. CDR1 is SGDLS and CDR2 is YYNGEE in the germline V gene. V lost 2 bases and J lost 8; bases outside the gene matches: 4. The CDR3 extends over 13 amino acids. CDR3 region: CASSVGQGGGYTF. In DNA, the CDR3 is TGTGCCAGCAGCGTGGGACAGGGAGGCGGCTACACCTTC.

CDR3 sequence: CASSLSPFMNTEAFF. Here the CDR3 DNA reads TGTGCCAGCAGTTTATCTCCCTTTATGAACACTGAAGCTTTCTTT. V gene TRBV27 combines with J gene TRBJ1-1, with D unresolved. The CDR3 extends over 15 amino acids. The V gene lost 0 bases and the J gene lost 0 bases, with 8 bases spanning the gap. Germline V gives CDR1 MNHEY, CDR2 SMNVEV (reference sequence).

The rearrangement uses TRBV4-1 and TRBJ2-7; D is unclear. Trimming removed 3 bases at V and 2 bases at J, with 11 bases between. Germline CDR1 reads MGHRA; CDR2 reads YSYEKL. There are 14 residues in the CDR3. CDR3 residues: CASSHAGRAYEQYF. The CDR3 DNA is TGCGCCAGCAGCCATGCAGGAAGAGCCTACGAGCAGTACTTC.

CDR3 loop: CASSSGVTQWSYNEQFF. As DNA, the CDR3 is TGTGCCAGCAGCTCAGGGGTTACCCAGTGGTCCTACAATGAGCAGTTCTTC. The chain has TRBV28 and TRBJ2-1, with a weak D call TRBD1 (6 bases). CDR1 and CDR2 from the germline V gene are MDHEN and SYDVKM. The CDR3 length is 17 residues. The V end lost 6 bases, the J end lost 1 base, and 19 bases lay between the germline ends.

This clone was observed a single time. The rearrangement uses TRBV5-6 and TRBJ1-1; 10 nucleotides line up with TRBD1. Germline CDR1 SGHDT, CDR2 YYEEEE. Germline trimming cut 2 bases from V and 6 bases from J; bases unmatched to any gene: 7. The CDR3 covers 15 residues. The CDR3 region has the DNA TGTGCCAGCAGCTTAAGACAGGGGGCGCTTGCTGAAGCTTTCTTT. This encodes CASSLRQGALAEAFF.

This chain joins TRBV4-1 and TRBJ2-7; D call uncertain. The CDR3 runs to 15 residues. V gave up 0 bases and J gave up 4 bases, with 13 bases separating them. Germline assignment: CDR1 MGHRA and CDR2 YSYEKL. This CDR3 reads CASSQDLARSYEQYF. CDR3 coding DNA: TGCGCCAGCAGCCAAGATTTGGCCCGATCGTACGAGCAGTACTTC.

V and J are TRBV6-1 and TRBJ2-3, with D perhaps matching TRBD2 (5 bases). The V gene lost 8 bases and the J gene lost 0 bases, with 12 bases spanning the gap. The CDR3 is made up of 14 amino acids. Germline assignment: CDR1 MNHNS and CDR2 SASEGT. The CDR3: CASERVDSTDTQYF. As DNA, the CDR3 is TGTGCCAGCGAGAGGGTAGATAGCACAGATACGCAGTATTTT.

The J gene is TRBJ2-3, the V gene TRBV5-4; 7 nucleotides align to TRBD2. CDR3 size: 14 residues. Germline values: CDR1 SGHNT, CDR2 YYREEE (reference sequence). Trimming removed 4 bases from V and 4 bases from J; junction bases left unmatched: 6. The CDR3 region has the DNA TGTGCCAGCAGCATACCGGGAGGCCCAGATACGCAGTATTTT. Protein product: CASSIPGGPDTQYF.

The rearrangement joins TRBV15 to TRBJ2-3; D not resolved. This CDR3 comprises 12 residues. Germline V gene sequence: CDR1 LNHNV, CDR2 YYDKDF (reference sequence). V lost 3 bases, J lost 4 bases, and 5 bases lay in between. For the CDR3, the DNA is TGTGCCACCAGCAGCATAGCAGATACGCAGTATTTT. Protein product: CATSSIADTQYF.

The chain couples TRBV6-6 to TRBJ1-1; D may be TRBD1 (6 bases). Trimming cost V 2 bases and J 0 bases, with 10 bases left between them. The length of the CDR3 is 15 residues. Germline lookup yields CDR1 MNHNY and CDR2 SVGAGI (reference sequence). The CDR3 DNA follows: TGTGCCAGCAGTTACCTGGGGGCTATGAACACTGAAGCTTTCTTT. This encodes CASSYLGAMNTEAFF.

The chain joins TRBV7-8 to TRBJ2-5, with 9 bases matching TRBD1. The length of the CDR3 is 16 residues. V trimming: 5 bases; J trimming: 0 bases; junction bases outside the gene matches: 7. The germline gives CDR1 SGHVS, CDR2 FQNEAQ. CDR3 region: CASSPTGTGNQETQYF. For the CDR3, the DNA is TGTGCCAGCAGCCCCACGGGGACAGGGAACCAAGAGACCCAGTACTTC.

This chain links TRBV30 with TRBJ2-3, with a weak D call TRBD1 (6 bases). V dropped 3 bases and J dropped 4 bases, with 14 bases sitting between them. The CDR3 loop spans 14 amino acids. Germline CDR1 GTSNPN, CDR2 SVGIG (reference sequence). The CDR3 nucleotides are TGTGCCTGGAGCGGTCGACAGGTACCAGATACGCAGTATTTT. Residues: CAWSGRQVPDTQYF.

CDR3 amino acids: CASSLASGFYQETQYF. The CDR3 nucleotides are TGTGCCAGCAGTTTAGCTAGCGGGTTTTACCAAGAGACCCAGTACTTC. V is TRBV27 and J is TRBJ2-5; TRBD2 matches 8 bases. After removal of 2 bases from V and 0 bases from J, the junction contained 5 bases not matched to a gene. Germline-derived CDR1 and CDR2 are MNHEY and SMNVEV (reference sequence). The CDR3 is 16 residues long.

The genes are TRBV25-1 and TRBJ2-1; 13 bases fit TRBD2. The CDR3 runs to 16 residues. The V and J ends lost 5 bases and 6 bases, in that order; junction bases with no gene match: 7. Per germline, CDR1 MGHDK and CDR2 SYGVNS. The CDR3 bases are TGTGCCAGCAGTTATTTCGGACTAGCGGGAGTCAATGAGCAGTTCTTC. Amino acid sequence: CASSYFGLAGVNEQFF.

This clone was counted a single time. The rearrangement uses TRBV30 and TRBJ2-1, with TRBD2 matching 8 bases. The CDR3 runs 15 residues. V trimming: 0 bases; J trimming: 8 bases; junction bases outside the gene matches: 9. The germline V gene encodes CDR1 GTSNPN and CDR2 SVGIG (reference sequence). The CDR3 spells CAWSVGSGISHEQFF. The CDR3, as DNA: TGTGCCTGGAGTGTGGGTAGCGGGATAAGCCATGAGCAGTTCTTC.

The J gene is TRBJ2-7, the V gene TRBV6-1; 7 bases match TRBD1. This CDR3 region has 15 residues. The junction had 3 bases not matched to a gene; V was cut back by 0 bases and J by 1 base. Germline V gene sequence: CDR1 MNHNS, CDR2 SASEGT. The CDR3 loop is CASSEATGSSYEQYF. The CDR3 DNA reads as TGTGCCAGCAGTGAAGCGACAGGGTCTTCCTACGAGCAGTACTTC.

V gene TRBV27 combines with J gene TRBJ2-1; D is possibly TRBD2 (5 bases). This CDR3 region has 13 residues. Germline-derived CDR1 and CDR2 are MNHEY and SMNVEV (reference sequence). V dropped 3 bases and J dropped 3 bases, with 6 bases sitting between them. The DNA for the CDR3 is TGTGCCAGCAGTTTCGGGGTCTACAATGAGCAGTTCTTC. Translated, it gives CASSFGVYNEQFF.

This clone has just one count. The V call is TRBV27, the J call TRBJ2-1; 9 bases map to TRBD2. Germline lookup yields CDR1 MNHEY and CDR2 SMNVEV (reference sequence). Unmatched junction bases numbered 6, after V lost 8 bases and J lost 7 bases. The CDR3 is 13 residues long. The CDR3 is CASGLAGLNEQFF. As DNA, the CDR3 is TGTGCCAGCGGTCTAGCGGGGTTAAATGAGCAGTTCTTC.

The rearrangement joins TRBV27 to TRBJ2-1, with 13 bases that match TRBD2. CDR1 MNHEY and CDR2 SMNVEV come from the germline V gene (reference sequence). After removal of 3 bases from V and 6 bases from J, the junction contained 2 bases not matched to a gene. This CDR3 is 15 amino acids long. The CDR3 sequence is CASSLGLAGINEQFF. CDR3 bases: TGTGCCAGCAGTTTGGGACTAGCGGGAATCAATGAGCAGTTCTTC.

V usage is TRBV9 and J usage is TRBJ2-7, with a possible D match to TRBD1 (7 bases). The V end lost 0 bases, the J end lost 4 bases, and 17 bases lay between the germline ends. Germline V gene data show CDR1 as SGDLS and CDR2 as YYNGEE. CDR3 length: 16 residues. CDR3: CASSVGGGKGAYEQYF. In DNA, the CDR3 is TGTGCCAGCAGCGTAGGCGGCGGGAAGGGGGCTTACGAGCAGTACTTC.